One sample yielded the 25 T cell receptor beta chains listed below, sequenced in a study of cytomegalovirus exposure and HLA in healthy donors. This PCR relied on a set of 60 Vbeta primers and 13 Jbeta primers. TCRdb keeps only in-frame clones here, not all; method: immunoSEQ multiplex PCR. Found here are fewer than 350,000 clones, 70% to 90% of them singletons; the top ten hold less than 2.5%. Sequenced material: PBMCs. The receptors here all came from a woman under 30 in good health and CMV-seronegative.

The chain has TRBV5-1 and TRBJ1-1; D might be TRBD1 (6 bases). V lost 3 bases and J lost 0, with 12 bases in between. Germline assignment: CDR1 SGHRS and CDR2 YFSETQ. This CDR3 is 15 amino acids long. The CDR3 loop is CASSSQDSLNTEAFF. For the CDR3, the DNA is TGCGCCAGCAGCTCACAGGACAGCCTGAACACTGAAGCTTTCTTT.

This clone was seen once. This chain joins TRBV6-5 and TRBJ2-3, with D unresolved. The CDR3 runs to 15 residues. With 5 bases removed from V and 1 base from J, the gap between germline ends came to 13 bases. Germline V lookup: CDR1 MNHEY, CDR2 SVGAGI. This chain's CDR3 is CASSTNSAGTDTQYF. CDR3 in DNA: TGTGCCAGCAGTACTAACTCAGCTGGCACAGATACGCAGTATTTT.

The CDR3 region is CASSYFTGSLAGGRVKFF. The CDR3 DNA is TGTGCCAGCAGCTATTTCACCGGATCCTTAGCGGGGGGGCGTGTTAAGTTCTTC. The chain combines TRBV11-2 with TRBJ2-1, with 11 bases aligning to TRBD2. After removal of 4 bases from V and 14 bases from J, the junction contained 22 bases not matched to a gene. This CDR3 has 18 amino acids. Germline V CDR1 and CDR2: SGHAT, FQNNGV.

V is TRBV11-2 and J is TRBJ1-2; 8 positions match TRBD1. Germline V gene data show CDR1 as SGHAT and CDR2 as FQNNGV. With V trimmed by 0 bases and J by 7 bases, 7 bases remained unmatched. The CDR3 consists of 15 residues. In DNA, the CDR3 is TGTGCCAGCAGCTTAGATATTCAGGGGGCGGGTGGCTACACCTTC. Translation: CASSLDIQGAGGYTF.

The chain uses TRBV2 and TRBJ2-3; perhaps TRBD1 as D (6 bases). Germline-derived CDR1 and CDR2 are SNHLY and FYNNEI. This CDR3 is built from 17 residues. V was clipped by 6 bases and J by 4 bases, with 23 bases between them. For the CDR3, the DNA is TGTGCCAGCAGCGCTTCTTTGGGGGCCTCCAGAGCAGATACGCAGTATTTT. Its translation: CASSASLGASRADTQYF.

The rearrangement uses TRBV2 and TRBJ1-2; TRBD1 is a possible D gene (6 bases). V lost 4 bases to trimming and J lost 4 bases, with 10 bases between them. From germline, CDR1 is SNHLY and CDR2 FYNNEI. The CDR3 extends over 13 amino acids. CDR3 DNA sequence: TGTGCCAGCAGTGTGACACAGGGCTATGGCTACACCTTC. Amino acid sequence: CASSVTQGYGYTF.

Only a few counts were recorded for this clone. J is TRBJ1-1 and V is TRBV10-3, with TRBD1 as a possible D gene (5 bases). Between the trimmed V and J ends, which lost 8 bases and 5 bases, there was a span of 9 bases. The CDR3 spans 11 residues. In germline, CDR1 is ENHRY, CDR2 SYGVKD. The CDR3 protein is CAIWGGTEAFF. The DNA for the CDR3 is TGTGCCATCTGGGGGGGTACTGAAGCTTTCTTT.

V and J are TRBV27 and TRBJ1-6; TRBD1 matches 7 bases. With 7 bases clipped from V and 8 bases from J, the junction kept 5 bases outside the gene matches. This CDR3 region has 13 residues. Germline-derived CDR1 and CDR2 are MNHEY and SMNVEV (reference sequence). CDR3 in DNA: TGTGCCAGCACGCGACAGGGAGATTCACCCCTCCACTTT. Its protein product is CASTRQGDSPLHF.

This chain connects TRBV4-1 to TRBJ1-1; 8 nucleotides agree with TRBD1. V gave up 3 bases and J gave up 4 bases; unmatched junction bases: 10. The germline V gene has CDR1 MGHRA and CDR2 YSYEKL. The CDR3 is 16 residues long. As DNA, the CDR3 is TGCGCCAGCAGCCACAAACAGGGGGGTCTTGGCACTGAAGCTTTCTTT. This sequence encodes CASSHKQGGLGTEAFF.

The rearrangement links TRBV9 to TRBJ2-5; D possibly corresponds to TRBD1 (6 bases). In germline, CDR1 is SGDLS, CDR2 YYNGEE. This CDR3 is 14 amino acids long. V shed 4 bases and J shed 5 bases, with 15 bases lying between them. CDR3 coding DNA: TGTGCCAGCAGCTCGCGTGGGGGCTCGGAGACCCAGTACTTC. Translation: CASSSRGGSETQYF.

CDR3 loop: CASSLVQETNTEAFF. The CDR3, as DNA: TGTGCCAGCAGCTTAGTCCAGGAAACGAACACTGAAGCTTTCTTT. This chain uses TRBV7-6 with TRBJ1-1; no firm D call. CDR1 is SGHVS, CDR2 FNYEAQ, per germline. Trimming took off 1 base at V and 1 base at J, with 10 bases between the two ends. This CDR3 comprises 15 residues.

This chain links TRBV6-5 with TRBJ2-7; 10 bases map to TRBD1. CDR1 and CDR2 from the germline V gene are MNHEY and SVGAGI. The CDR3 is made up of 14 amino acids. Trimming removed 5 bases from V and 5 bases from J; junction bases left unmatched: 6. CDR3: CASSVGTGENEQYF. The CDR3 nucleotides read TGTGCCAGCAGTGTGGGGACAGGGGAAAACGAGCAGTACTTC.

The chain employs TRBV10-3 and TRBJ1-4; 7 bases are a match to TRBD1. The CDR3 is 15 residues long. CDR1 ENHRY and CDR2 SYGVKD come from the germline V gene. V lost 2 bases, J lost 7 bases, and 7 bases stayed unmatched. CDR3 residues: CAISETRDSREKLFF. The DNA of the CDR3 is TGTGCCATCAGTGAGACCCGGGACAGTCGTGAAAAACTGTTTTTT.

The chain recombines TRBV6-4 with TRBJ1-2; the D gene is possibly TRBD1 (6 bases). The CDR3 extends over 13 amino acids. Looked up from germline, CDR1 is MRHNA and CDR2 is SNTAGT. The V gene lost 4 bases and the J gene lost 1 base, with 7 bases spanning the gap. CDR3 in amino acids: CASSAGDNYGYTF. DNA for the CDR3: TGTGCCAGCAGTGCAGGGGATAACTATGGCTACACCTTC.

This chain connects TRBV9 to TRBJ2-1, with 10 bases aligning to TRBD2. Germline loops: CDR1 SGDLS, CDR2 YYNGEE. This CDR3 is 15 amino acids long. Trimming cost V 3 bases and J 9 bases; bases outside gene matches: 9. For the CDR3, the DNA is TGTGCCAGCAGCGCAAGTCAAGCGGGGGGGGGTGAGCAGTTCTTC. Its translation: CASSASQAGGGEQFF. Supplemented by reference TRBV9 and TRBJ2-1, the full variable domain reads DSGVTQTPKHLITATGQRVTLRCSPRSGDLSVYWYQQSLDQGLQFLIQYYNGEERAKGNILERFSAQQFPDLHSELNLSSLELGDSALYFCASSASQAGGGEQFFGPGTRLTVL.

The chain links TRBV5-1 to TRBJ1-1; D unresolved. V was trimmed by 4 bases and J by 0 bases, leaving 7 bases between them. This CDR3 is 13 amino acids long. Germline V gene lookup returns CDR1 SGHRS and CDR2 YFSETQ. The CDR3 coding sequence is TGCGCCAGCAGCAGGACTCTGAACACTGAAGCTTTCTTT. Its protein product is CASSRTLNTEAFF.

J is TRBJ1-1 and V is TRBV5-8; 8 bases map to TRBD1. Germline V gene lookup returns CDR1 SGHTS and CDR2 YDEGEE. J was trimmed by 8 bases and V by 1 base; bases with no gene match: 4. The CDR3 runs 13 residues. The CDR3 coding sequence is TGTGCCAGCAGCTTGTGGGCAGGGGGCGAAGCTTTCTTT. It is translated as CASSLWAGGEAFF. Looking up the rest from reference TRBV5-8 and TRBJ1-1 gives the full variable domain: EAGVTQSPTHLIKTRGQQATLRCSPISGHTSVYWYQQALGLGLQFLLWYDEGEERNRGNFPPRFSGRQFPNYSSELNVNALELEDSALYLCASSLWAGGEAFFGQGTRLTVV.

This chain joins TRBV9 and TRBJ2-5; 10 bases are shared with TRBD1. This CDR3 has 15 amino acids. The ends lost 0 bases at V and 5 bases at J; junction bases unmatched: 4. The germline V gene encodes CDR1 SGDLS and CDR2 YYNGEE. The CDR3 DNA reads TGTGCCAGCAGCGTAGACGACAGGGGGCACGAGACCCAGTACTTC. Its protein product is CASSVDDRGHETQYF. The entire variable domain, with the rest obtained from reference TRBV9 and TRBJ2-5, is as follows: DSGVTQTPKHLITATGQRVTLRCSPRSGDLSVYWYQQSLDQGLQFLIQYYNGEERAKGNILERFSAQQFPDLHSELNLSSLELGDSALYFCASSVDDRGHETQYFGPGTRLLVL.

This chain links TRBV27 with TRBJ2-5; D is possibly TRBD2 (6 bases). The germline gives CDR1 MNHEY, CDR2 SMNVEV (reference sequence). Trimming shortened V by 8 bases and J by 2 bases, and 12 bases separated the two germline ends. This CDR3 has 13 residues. As DNA, the CDR3 is TGTGCCAGCGCCCCCGGGACTCAAGAGACCCAGTACTTC. This sequence encodes CASAPGTQETQYF.

The chain carries TRBV10-2 and TRBJ1-1, with D uncertain. CDR3 length: 13 residues. Germline CDR1 WSHSY, CDR2 SAAADI. Between the trimmed V and J ends, which lost 8 bases and 1 base, there was a span of 11 bases. The CDR3 DNA follows: TGCGCCAGCCGGATTCAGGAGAACACTGAAGCTTTCTTT. Its translation is CASRIQENTEAFF.

The table lists this clone with a count of one. This sequence joins TRBV6-5 and TRBJ2-5; 10 bases line up with TRBD1. The length of the CDR3 is 14 residues. Trimming at V came to 4 bases and at J to 11 bases, leaving 10 bases not matched to a gene. Germline CDR1 is MNHEY and CDR2 is SVGAGI. As DNA, the CDR3 is TGTGCCAGCAGTTCCCCGGGACAGGGGATCAAGCAGTACTTC. Encoded protein: CASSSPGQGIKQYF.

In this sample, this clone turned up once. The chain links TRBV9 to TRBJ1-2; D might be TRBD1 (6 bases). With 0 bases removed from V and 6 bases from J, the gap between germline ends came to 12 bases. Germline CDR1 and CDR2: SGDLS and YYNGEE. The CDR3 consists of 14 residues. The chain's CDR3 is CASSVVGRGNGYTF. For the CDR3, the DNA is TGTGCCAGCAGCGTAGTGGGGAGGGGGAATGGCTACACCTTC. The full variable domain, completed using reference TRBV9 and TRBJ1-2, is DSGVTQTPKHLITATGQRVTLRCSPRSGDLSVYWYQQSLDQGLQFLIQYYNGEERAKGNILERFSAQQFPDLHSELNLSSLELGDSALYFCASSVVGRGNGYTFGSGTRLTVV.

V is TRBV5-1 and J is TRBJ2-7, with TRBD1 identical over 8 bases. The V gene end was trimmed by 5 bases and the J gene end by 3 bases; junction bases not matched to a gene: 7. CDR3 length: 14 amino acids. The V gene's germline CDR1 is SGHRS and CDR2 YFSETQ. The CDR3 nucleotides are TGCGCCAGCAGACCACAGGGGGGAAACTACGAGCAGTACTTC. Residues: CASRPQGGNYEQYF. The full variable domain, with the rest looked up from reference TRBV5-1 and TRBJ2-7, is KAGVTQTPRYLIKTRGQQVTLSCSPISGHRSVSWYQQTPGQGLQFLFEYFSETQRNKGNFPGRFSGRQFSNSRSEMNVSTLELGDSALYLCASRPQGGNYEQYFGPGTRLTVT.

CDR3: CASSFPGQGATEAFF. DNA for the CDR3: TGTGCCAGCAGCTTTCCCGGACAGGGGGCCACTGAAGCTTTCTTT. The rearrangement uses TRBV13 and TRBJ1-1, with 11 bases identical to TRBD1. Germline trimming cut 3 bases from V and 4 bases from J; bases unmatched to any gene: 4. Germline V gene lookup returns CDR1 PRHDT and CDR2 FYEKMQ (reference sequence). This CDR3 is 15 amino acids long.

The chain is built from TRBV9 and TRBJ2-6; 8 positions match TRBD1. V lost 7 bases, J lost 0 bases, and 12 bases stayed unmatched. Per the germline V gene, CDR1 is SGDLS and CDR2 is YYNGEE. The CDR3 contains 18 residues. The CDR3 coding sequence is TGTGCCAGCGGGGGCCGGGACAGGACATTCTCTGGGGCCAACGTCCTGACTTTC. Protein product: CASGGRDRTFSGANVLTF.